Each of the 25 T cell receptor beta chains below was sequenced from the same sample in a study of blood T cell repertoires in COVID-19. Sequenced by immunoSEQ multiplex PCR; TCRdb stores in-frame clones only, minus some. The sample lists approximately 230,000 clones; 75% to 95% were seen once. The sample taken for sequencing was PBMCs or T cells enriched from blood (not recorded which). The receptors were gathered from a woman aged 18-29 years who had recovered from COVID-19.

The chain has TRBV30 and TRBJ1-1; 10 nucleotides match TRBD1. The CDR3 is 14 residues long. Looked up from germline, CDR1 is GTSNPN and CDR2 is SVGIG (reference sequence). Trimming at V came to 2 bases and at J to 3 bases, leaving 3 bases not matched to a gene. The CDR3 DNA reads TGTGCCTGGAGTTCGGGACAGGGGTACACTGAAGCTTTCTTT. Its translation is CAWSSGQGYTEAFF.

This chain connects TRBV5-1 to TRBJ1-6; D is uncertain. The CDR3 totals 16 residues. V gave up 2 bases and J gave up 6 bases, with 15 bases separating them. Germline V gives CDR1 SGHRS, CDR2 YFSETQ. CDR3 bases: TGCGCCAGCAGCTTCATGTCTCGGGGAGGTAATTCACCCCTCCACTTT. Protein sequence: CASSFMSRGGNSPLHF.

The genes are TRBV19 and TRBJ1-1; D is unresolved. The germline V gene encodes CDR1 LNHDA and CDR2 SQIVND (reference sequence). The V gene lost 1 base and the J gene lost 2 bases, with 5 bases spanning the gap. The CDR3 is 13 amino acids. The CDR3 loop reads CASSIGSNTEAFF. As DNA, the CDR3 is TGTGCCAGTAGTATAGGGAGCAACACTGAAGCTTTCTTT.

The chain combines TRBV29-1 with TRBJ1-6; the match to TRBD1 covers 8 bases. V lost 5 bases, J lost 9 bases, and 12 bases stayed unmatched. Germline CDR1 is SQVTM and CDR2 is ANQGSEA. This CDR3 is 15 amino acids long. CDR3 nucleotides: TGCAGCGTTTCGGAGTCGGGGACAGGATTTTCACCCCTCCACTTT. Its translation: CSVSESGTGFSPLHF.

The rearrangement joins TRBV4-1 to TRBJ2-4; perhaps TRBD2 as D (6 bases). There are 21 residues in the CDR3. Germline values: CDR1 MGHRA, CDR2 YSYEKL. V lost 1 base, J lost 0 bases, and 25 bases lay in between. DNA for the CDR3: TGCGCCAGCAGCCAAGTAGGTGGCTGGCGGGGTACTAATCTAGCCAAAAACATTCAGTACTTC. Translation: CASSQVGGWRGTNLAKNIQYF.

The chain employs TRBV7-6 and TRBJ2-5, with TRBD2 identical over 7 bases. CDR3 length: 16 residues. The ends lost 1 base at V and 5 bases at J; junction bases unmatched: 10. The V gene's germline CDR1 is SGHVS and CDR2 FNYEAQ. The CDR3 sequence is CASSLGVAGAAETQYF. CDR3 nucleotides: TGTGCCAGCAGCTTAGGGGTGGCGGGAGCGGCGGAGACCCAGTACTTC.

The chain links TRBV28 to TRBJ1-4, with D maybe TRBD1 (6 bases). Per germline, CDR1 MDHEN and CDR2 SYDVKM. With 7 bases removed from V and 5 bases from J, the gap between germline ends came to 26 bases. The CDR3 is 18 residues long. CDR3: CASTSSGGPLRLNEKLFF. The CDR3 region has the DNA TGTGCCAGCACTAGTTCGGGGGGGCCCCTACGCCTCAATGAAAAACTGTTTTTT.

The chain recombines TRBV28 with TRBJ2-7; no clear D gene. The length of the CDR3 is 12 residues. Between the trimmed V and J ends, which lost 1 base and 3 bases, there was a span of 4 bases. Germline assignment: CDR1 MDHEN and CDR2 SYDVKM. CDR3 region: CASSLSDYEQYF. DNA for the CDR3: TGTGCCAGCAGTTTATCAGACTACGAGCAGTACTTC.

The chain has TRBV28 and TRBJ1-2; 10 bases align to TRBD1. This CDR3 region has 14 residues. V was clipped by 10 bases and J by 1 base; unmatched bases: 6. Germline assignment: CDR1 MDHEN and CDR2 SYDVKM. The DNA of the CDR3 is TGTGCCACCGAGCGGACAGGGGGTAACTATGGCTACACCTTC. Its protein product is CATERTGGNYGYTF.

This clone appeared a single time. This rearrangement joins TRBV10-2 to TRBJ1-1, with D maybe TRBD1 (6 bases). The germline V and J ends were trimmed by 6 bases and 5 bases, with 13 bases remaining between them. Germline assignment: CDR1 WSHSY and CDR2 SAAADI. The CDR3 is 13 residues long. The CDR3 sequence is CASRTGGSTEAFF. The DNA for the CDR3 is TGCGCCAGCAGGACAGGAGGATCAACTGAAGCTTTCTTT.

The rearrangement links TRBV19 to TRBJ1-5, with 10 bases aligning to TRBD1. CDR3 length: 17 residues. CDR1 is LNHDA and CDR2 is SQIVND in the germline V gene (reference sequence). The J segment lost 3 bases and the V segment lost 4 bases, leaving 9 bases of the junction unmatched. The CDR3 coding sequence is TGTGCCAGTAGTACAACCGGGACAGGGGCGACCAATCAGCCCCAGCATTTT. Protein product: CASSTTGTGATNQPQHF.

The CDR3 coding sequence is TGTGCCAGCAGTACTAGGGAGACCCAGTACTTC. Protein product: CASSTRETQYF. V gene TRBV6-2 or TRBV6-3 combines with J gene TRBJ2-5; weak D call: TRBD2 (5 bases). Germline V gives CDR1 MNHEY, CDR2 SVGEGT. V lost 5 bases and J 5 bases, leaving 6 bases between the germline ends. This CDR3 contains 11 residues.

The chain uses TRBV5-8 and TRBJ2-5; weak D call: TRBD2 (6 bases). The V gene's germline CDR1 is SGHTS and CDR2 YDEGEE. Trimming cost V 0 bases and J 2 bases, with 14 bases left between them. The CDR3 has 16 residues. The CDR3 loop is CASSLGGAGVQETQYF. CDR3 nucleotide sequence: TGTGCCAGCAGCTTGGGCGGGGCAGGAGTACAAGAGACCCAGTACTTC.

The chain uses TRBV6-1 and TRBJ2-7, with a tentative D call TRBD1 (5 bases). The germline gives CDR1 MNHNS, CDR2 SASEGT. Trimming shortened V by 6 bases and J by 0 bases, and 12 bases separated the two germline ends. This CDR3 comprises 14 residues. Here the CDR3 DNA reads TGTGCCAGCAGCCCGACAGTGAGCTCCTACGAGCAGTACTTC. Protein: CASSPTVSSYEQYF.

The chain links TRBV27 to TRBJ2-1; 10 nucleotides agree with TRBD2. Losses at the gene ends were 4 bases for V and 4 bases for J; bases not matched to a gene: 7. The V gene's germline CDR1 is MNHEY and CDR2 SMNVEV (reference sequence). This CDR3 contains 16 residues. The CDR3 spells CASSSHPSGGYNEQFF. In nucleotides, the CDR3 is TGTGCCAGCAGTTCCCACCCTAGCGGGGGTTACAATGAGCAGTTCTTC.

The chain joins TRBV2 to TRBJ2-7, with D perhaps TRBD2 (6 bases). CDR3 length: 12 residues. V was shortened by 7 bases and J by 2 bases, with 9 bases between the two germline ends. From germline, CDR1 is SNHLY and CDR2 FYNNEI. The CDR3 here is CASIGGPYEQYF. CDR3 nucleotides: TGTGCCAGCATCGGGGGTCCCTACGAGCAGTACTTC. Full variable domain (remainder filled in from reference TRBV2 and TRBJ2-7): EPEVTQTPSHQVTQMGQEVILRCVPISNHLYFYWYRQILGQKVEFLVSFYNNEISEKSEIFDDQFSVERPDGSNFTLKIRSTKLEDSAMYFCASIGGPYEQYFGPGTRLTVT.

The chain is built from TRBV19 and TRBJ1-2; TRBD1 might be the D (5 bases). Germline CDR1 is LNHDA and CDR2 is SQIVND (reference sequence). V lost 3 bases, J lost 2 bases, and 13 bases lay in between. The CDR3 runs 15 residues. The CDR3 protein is CASSIFSGENYGYTF. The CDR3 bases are TGTGCCAGTAGTATTTTTTCGGGGGAGAACTATGGCTACACCTTC.

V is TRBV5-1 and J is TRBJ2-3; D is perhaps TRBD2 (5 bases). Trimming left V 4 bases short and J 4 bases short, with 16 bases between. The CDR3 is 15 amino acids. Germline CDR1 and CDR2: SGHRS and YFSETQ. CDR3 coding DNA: TGCGCCAGCAGCGACCGGGCCGTGGAGGCAGATACGCAGTATTTT. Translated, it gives CASSDRAVEADTQYF.

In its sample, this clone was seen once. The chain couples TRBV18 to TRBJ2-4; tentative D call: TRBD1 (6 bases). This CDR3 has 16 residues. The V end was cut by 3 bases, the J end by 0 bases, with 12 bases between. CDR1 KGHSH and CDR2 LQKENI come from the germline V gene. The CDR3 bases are TGTGCCAGCTCACCGACAGGTTTGAAAGCCAAAAACATTCAGTACTTC. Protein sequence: CASSPTGLKAKNIQYF.

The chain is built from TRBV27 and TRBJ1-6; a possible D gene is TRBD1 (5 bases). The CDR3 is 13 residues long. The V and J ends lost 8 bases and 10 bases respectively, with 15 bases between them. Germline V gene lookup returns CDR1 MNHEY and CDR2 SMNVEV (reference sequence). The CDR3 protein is CASGEAGKSPLHF. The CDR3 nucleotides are TGTGCCAGCGGCGAGGCAGGGAAATCACCCCTCCACTTT.

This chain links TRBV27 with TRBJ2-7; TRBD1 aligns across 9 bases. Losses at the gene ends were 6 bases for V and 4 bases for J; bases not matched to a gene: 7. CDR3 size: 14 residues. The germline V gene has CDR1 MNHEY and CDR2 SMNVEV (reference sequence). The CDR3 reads CASSHRGPRYEQYF. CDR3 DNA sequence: TGTGCCAGCAGCCACAGGGGGCCACGTTACGAGCAGTACTTC.

The CDR3 here is CASSPRRNEQYF. Here the CDR3 DNA reads TGTGCCAGCAGTCCTCGCAGGAACGAGCAGTACTTC. The chain couples TRBV28 to TRBJ2-7; D is undetermined. With 5 bases removed from V and 5 bases from J, the gap between germline ends came to 10 bases. The germline gives CDR1 MDHEN, CDR2 SYDVKM. The CDR3 contains 12 residues.

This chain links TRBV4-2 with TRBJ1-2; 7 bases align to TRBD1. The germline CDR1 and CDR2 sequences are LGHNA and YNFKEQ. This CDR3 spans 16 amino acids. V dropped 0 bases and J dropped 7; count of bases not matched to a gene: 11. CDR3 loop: CASSQEMLGRGTGYTF. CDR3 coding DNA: TGTGCCAGCAGCCAAGAAATGCTAGGCAGGGGGACTGGCTACACCTTC.

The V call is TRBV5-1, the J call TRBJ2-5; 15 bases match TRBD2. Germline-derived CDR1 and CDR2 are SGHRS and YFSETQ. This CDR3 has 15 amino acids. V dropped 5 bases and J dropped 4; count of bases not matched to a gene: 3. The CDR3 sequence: CASRGTSGRRETQYF. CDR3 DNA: TGCGCCAGCAGGGGGACTAGCGGGAGGAGAGAGACCCAGTACTTC.

CDR3 DNA: TGTGCCAGCAGCTTAGGGGGAACAGGGGGGTACAATGAGCAGTTCTTC. It is translated as CASSLGGTGGYNEQFF. The chain combines TRBV5-4 with TRBJ2-1; 8 bases are a match to TRBD1. The CDR3 loop spans 16 amino acids. Germline values: CDR1 SGHNT, CDR2 YYREEE (reference sequence). The V gene end was trimmed by 2 bases and the J gene end by 4 bases; junction bases not matched to a gene: 8.